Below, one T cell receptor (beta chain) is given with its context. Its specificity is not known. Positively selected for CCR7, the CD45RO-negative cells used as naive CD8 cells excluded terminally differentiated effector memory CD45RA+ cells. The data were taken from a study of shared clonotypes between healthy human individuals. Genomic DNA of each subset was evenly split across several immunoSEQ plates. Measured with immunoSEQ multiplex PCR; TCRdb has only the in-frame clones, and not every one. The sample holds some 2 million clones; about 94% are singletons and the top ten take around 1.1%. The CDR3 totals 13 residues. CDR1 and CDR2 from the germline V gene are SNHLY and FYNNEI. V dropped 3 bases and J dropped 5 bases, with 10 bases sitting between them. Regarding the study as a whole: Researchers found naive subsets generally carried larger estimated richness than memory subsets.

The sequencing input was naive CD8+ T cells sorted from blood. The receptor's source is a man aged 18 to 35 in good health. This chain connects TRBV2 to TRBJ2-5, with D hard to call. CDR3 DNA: TGTGCCAGCAGTGAGCTTAGCAGGGAGACCCAGTACTTC. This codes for CASSELSRETQYF. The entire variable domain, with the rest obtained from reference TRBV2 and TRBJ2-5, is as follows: EPEVTQTPSHQVTQMGQEVILRCVPISNHLYFYWYRQILGQKVEFLVSFYNNEISEKSEIFDDQFSVERPDGSNFTLKIRSTKLEDSAMYFCASSELSRETQYFGPGTRLLVL.